Below are 14 T cell receptor beta chains sequenced from a single sample in a study of T cells after yellow fever vaccination. TCRdb re-called the 5' RACE reads through MiXCR, storing one row per CDR3 protein. The profile covers around 310,000 distinct CDR3 sequences, with around 4.3% appearing a single time and roughly 19% taken by the ten largest. The sample consisted of PBMCs, taken 15 days after the yellow fever booster vaccination. The receptors were gathered from a man between 18 and 29 years old who received the YFV17D yellow fever vaccine.

This clonotype was recorded a few times. This chain links TRBV6-5 with TRBJ1-1; 8 bases map to TRBD1. V trimming: 2 bases; J trimming: 5 bases; junction bases outside the gene matches: 13. Germline assignment: CDR1 MNHEY and CDR2 SVGAGI. CDR3 length equals 17 residues. The CDR3 region is CASSYEVGTWTGTEAFF. The CDR3, as DNA: TGTGCCAGCAGTTACGAGGTGGGCACCTGGACAGGGACTGAAGCTTTCTTT.

Ten or more counts support this clonotype. V is TRBV6-5 and J is TRBJ1-4; D perhaps matches TRBD1 (5 bases). Trimming removed 6 bases at V and 7 bases at J, with 12 bases between. The CDR3 covers 13 residues. CDR1 is MNHEY, CDR2 SVGAGI, per germline. The CDR3 DNA reads TGTGCCAGCAGCCGACAGAGGGGTGAAAAACTGTTTTTT. Protein sequence: CASSRQRGEKLFF.

This clonotype has ten or more counts. The gene calls are TRBV5-6 and TRBJ2-4; D unresolved. The CDR3 contains 14 residues. Germline values: CDR1 SGHDT, CDR2 YYEEEE. V was clipped by 5 bases and J by 1 base, with 10 bases between them. Here the CDR3 reads CASRETGAKNIQYF. The CDR3 DNA reads TGTGCCAGCAGGGAAACCGGTGCCAAAAACATTCAGTACTTC. Full variable domain (outside the CDR3, taken from reference TRBV5-6 and TRBJ2-4): DAGVTQSPTHLIKTRGQQVTLRCSPKSGHDTVSWYQQALGQGPQFIFQYYEEEERQRGNFPDRFSGHQFPNYSSELNVNALLLGDSALYLCASRETGAKNIQYFGAGTRLSVL.

This clonotype has at least ten counts. V gene TRBV20-1 combines with J gene TRBJ2-5, with D tentatively TRBD1 (5 bases). Per the germline V gene, CDR1 is DFQATT and CDR2 is SNEGSKA (reference sequence). This CDR3 comprises 15 residues. V lost 0 bases and J 0 bases, leaving 11 bases between the germline ends. The CDR3: CSARDAGQDQETQYF. In nucleotides, the CDR3 is TGCAGTGCTAGAGATGCTGGACAAGACCAAGAGACCCAGTACTTC.

The rearrangement uses TRBV19 and TRBJ2-7; the D gene is possibly TRBD1 (5 bases). Germline assignment: CDR1 LNHDA and CDR2 SQIVND (reference sequence). The length of the CDR3 is 14 residues. V gave up 9 bases and J gave up 1 base, with 16 bases separating them. CDR3: CASHGQGDSYEQYV. In DNA form, the CDR3 reads TGTGCCAGCCATGGACAAGGCGATTCCTACGAGCAGTACGTC.

This clonotype occurred a few times. The J gene is TRBJ2-5, the V gene TRBV11-3, with TRBD1 identical over 12 bases. V lost 4 bases and J lost 3; bases outside the gene matches: 6. The germline CDR1 and CDR2 sequences are SGHNT and YENEEA. The CDR3 is 16 residues long. CDR3 bases: TGTGCCAGCAGCTCCGGGACAGGGGGCAGGGAAGAGACCCAGTACTTC. Residues: CASSSGTGGREETQYF. Together with reference TRBV11-3 and TRBJ2-5, the CDR3 gives the full variable domain: EAGVVQSPRYKIIEKKQPVAFWCNPISGHNTLYWYLQNLGQGPELLIRYENEEAVDDSQLPKDRFSAERLKGVDSTLKIQPAELGDSAVYLCASSSGTGGREETQYFGPGTRLLVL.

The sample holds many counts of this clonotype. The rearrangement uses TRBV29-1 and TRBJ2-2; 8 positions agree with TRBD1. The CDR3 loop spans 15 amino acids. CDR1 is SQVTM, CDR2 ANQGSEA, per germline. Trimming took 5 bases from V and 7 from J; bases not matched to a gene: 12. CDR3 sequence: CSVPHPQGEYGELFF. CDR3 DNA: TGCAGCGTTCCCCACCCACAGGGGGAATACGGGGAGCTGTTTTTT.

This clonotype was counted at least ten times. This chain uses TRBV7-9 with TRBJ2-7; 7 nucleotides match TRBD1. The CDR3 runs 15 residues. Trimming at V came to 2 bases and at J to 4 bases, leaving 8 bases not matched to a gene. Per the germline V gene, CDR1 is SEHNR and CDR2 is FQNEAQ (reference sequence). CDR3 in amino acids: CASSLSWDRPYEQYV. DNA of the CDR3: TGTGCCAGCAGCTTATCCTGGGACAGACCATACGAGCAGTACGTC.

This clonotype was counted between two and nine times. The genes are TRBV10-3 and TRBJ2-3; 9 nucleotides line up with TRBD1. V lost 4 bases, J lost 0 bases, and 2 bases stayed unmatched. The CDR3 loop spans 15 amino acids. Germline CDR1 ENHRY, CDR2 SYGVKD. This CDR3 is CAISGGTGSTDTQYF. The CDR3 nucleotides are TGTGCCATCAGTGGGGGGACAGGGAGCACAGATACGCAGTATTTT.

Concerning this clonotype itself: One end of the junction does not line up with germline, which may come from a read error. V is TRBV30 and J is TRBJ1-1, with D perhaps TRBD1 (6 bases). From germline, CDR1 is GTSNPN and CDR2 SVGIG (reference sequence). This CDR3 contains 15 residues. CDR3 in amino acids: CAGRVFGGMFPEAFF. In nucleotides, the CDR3 is TGTGCCGGGAGGGTTTTCGGGGGCATGTTTCCTGAAGCTTTCTTT.

In its sample, this clonotype was seen many times. This chain links TRBV27 with TRBJ1-2, with D maybe TRBD1 (5 bases). The CDR3 extends over 14 amino acids. Trimming cost V 5 bases and J 8 bases, with 18 bases left between them. Germline V gene sequence: CDR1 MNHEY, CDR2 SMNVEV (reference sequence). The CDR3 reads CASSVGGPWDGYTF. CDR3 DNA: TGTGCCAGCAGTGTTGGAGGACCCTGGGACGGCTACACCTTC.

This clonotype occurred a few times. V is TRBV12-5 and J is TRBJ2-2, with D perhaps TRBD2 (7 bases). Germline CDR1 is LGHNT and CDR2 is FRNRAP. The ends were cut back, 5 bases at V and 5 bases at J, with 21 bases in the middle. The CDR3 loop spans 17 amino acids. The DNA for the CDR3 is TGTGCTAGTGGTCCCGAAGATGGGAGGGGGAGGACCGGGGAGCTGTTTTTT. It yields the protein CASGPEDGRGRTGELFF.

This clonotype was seen more than once but under ten times. This chain joins TRBV11-1 and TRBJ1-1; TRBD1 matches at 11 bases. With 8 bases clipped from V and 0 bases from J, the junction kept 5 bases outside the gene matches. Looked up from germline, CDR1 is SGHAT and CDR2 is FQDESV (reference sequence). The CDR3 extends over 15 amino acids. The CDR3 loop reads CASRGTGGMNTEAFF. The CDR3 DNA reads as TGTGCCAGCCGGGGGACAGGGGGGATGAACACTGAAGCTTTCTTT.

This clonotype was observed a few times. The V gene is TRBV2, the J gene TRBJ2-3; weak D call: TRBD2 (5 bases). The germline gives CDR1 SNHLY, CDR2 FYNNEI. Trimming pared 8 bases from V and 2 bases from J, leaving 14 bases between. The CDR3 totals 14 residues. CDR3 coding DNA: TGTGCCAGCCTGTCGAGGGAATTCACAGATACGCAGTATTTT. This codes for CASLSREFTDTQYF. The variable domain in full, completed from reference TRBV2 and TRBJ2-3, reads EPEVTQTPSHQVTQMGQEVILRCVPISNHLYFYWYRQILGQKVEFLVSFYNNEISEKSEIFDDQFSVERPDGSNFTLKIRSTKLEDSAMYFCASLSREFTDTQYFGPGTRLTVL.